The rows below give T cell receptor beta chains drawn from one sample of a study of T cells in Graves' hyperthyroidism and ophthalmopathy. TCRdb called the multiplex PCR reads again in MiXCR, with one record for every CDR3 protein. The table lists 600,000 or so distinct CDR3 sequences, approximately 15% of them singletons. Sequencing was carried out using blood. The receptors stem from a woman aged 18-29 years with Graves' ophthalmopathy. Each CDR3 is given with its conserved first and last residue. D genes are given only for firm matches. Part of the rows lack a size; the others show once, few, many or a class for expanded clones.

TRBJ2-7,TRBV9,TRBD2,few,CASSASTGGRKTYEQYF,TGTGCCAGCAGCGCTTCGACGGGGGGGCGGAAGACCTACGAGCAGTACTTC
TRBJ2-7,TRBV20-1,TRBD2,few,CSARDSRLAGFNEQYF,TGCAGTGCTAGAGATTCCCGGCTAGCGGGATTCAACGAGCAGTACTTC
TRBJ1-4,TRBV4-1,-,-,CASSPHTQGREKLFF,TGCGCCAGCAGCCCCCACACCCAGGGTCGAGAAAAACTGTTTTTT
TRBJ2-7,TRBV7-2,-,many,CASSPDGGPYEQYF,TGTGCCAGCAGCCCCGACGGGGGTCCCTACGAGCAGTACTTC
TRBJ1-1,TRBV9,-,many,CASRNLGSRDTEAFF,TGTGCCAGCAGAAATTTGGGCAGTCGGGACACTGAAGCTTTCTTT
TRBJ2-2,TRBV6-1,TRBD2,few,CASCRRESYTGELFF,TGTGCCAGCTGTAGGCGGGAGAGTTACACCGGGGAGCTGTTTTTT
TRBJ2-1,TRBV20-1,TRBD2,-,CSARVDSGTSGSEQFF,TGCAGTGCTAGAGTAGATTCCGGGACTAGCGGGAGTGAGCAGTTCTTC
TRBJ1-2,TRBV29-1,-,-,CSAGAGGVDGYTF,TGCAGCGCCGGGGCGGGGGGAGTGGATGGCTACACCTTC
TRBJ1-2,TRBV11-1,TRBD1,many,CASSLETGGDYGYTF,TGTGCCAGCAGCTTGGAGACAGGGGGCGACTATGGCTACACCTTC
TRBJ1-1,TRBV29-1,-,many,CSGRGPNTEAFF,TGCAGCGGCCGGGGCCCGAACACTGAAGCTTTCTTT
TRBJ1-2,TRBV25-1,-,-,CASSEFRYPHAQWGLRYYGYTF,TGTGCCAGCAGTGAATTCAGGTACCCACATGCCCAGTGGGGACTCCGGTACTATGGCTACACCTTC
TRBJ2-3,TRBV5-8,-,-,CASSYLTARASDTQYF,TGTGCCAGCAGCTATTTGACAGCCAGAGCTTCAGATACGCAGTATTTT
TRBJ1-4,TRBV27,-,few,CASSLFRGSEKLFF,TGTGCCAGCAGTTTATTCAGAGGCTCTGAAAAACTGTTTTTT
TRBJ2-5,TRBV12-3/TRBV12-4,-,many,CASSTSYPRPGYPRETQYF,TGTGCCAGCAGTACCTCTTACCCCCGGCCCGGATATCCCCGAGAGACCCAGTACTTC
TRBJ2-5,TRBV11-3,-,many,CASSLEMGRGQETQYF,TGTGCCAGCAGCTTAGAGATGGGGCGCGGACAAGAGACCCAGTACTTC
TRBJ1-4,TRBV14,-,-,CASSPGSTNEKLFF,TGTGCCAGCAGTCCAGGGTCAACTAATGAAAAACTGTTTTTT
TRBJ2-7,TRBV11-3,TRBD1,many,CASSSILDRERKQYF,TGTGCCAGCAGCTCAATATTGGACAGGGAAAGGAAGCAGTACTTC
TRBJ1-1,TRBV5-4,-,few,CASSPQAQAASYGQGGTEAFF,TGTGCCAGCAGCCCCCAAGCCCAAGCAGCTTCCTACGGGCAGGGCGGCACTGAAGCTTTCTTT
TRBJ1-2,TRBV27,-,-,CASSLGRSGYTF,TGTGCCAGCAGTTTGGGCAGGAGTGGCTACACCTTC
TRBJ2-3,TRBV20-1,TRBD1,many,CSASPGQASDTQYF,TGCAGTGCTTCCCCGGGACAGGCGTCAGATACGCAGTATTTT
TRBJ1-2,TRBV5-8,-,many,CASTPEGLNYGYTF,TGTGCCAGCACCCCGGAGGGCCTTAACTATGGCTACACCTTC